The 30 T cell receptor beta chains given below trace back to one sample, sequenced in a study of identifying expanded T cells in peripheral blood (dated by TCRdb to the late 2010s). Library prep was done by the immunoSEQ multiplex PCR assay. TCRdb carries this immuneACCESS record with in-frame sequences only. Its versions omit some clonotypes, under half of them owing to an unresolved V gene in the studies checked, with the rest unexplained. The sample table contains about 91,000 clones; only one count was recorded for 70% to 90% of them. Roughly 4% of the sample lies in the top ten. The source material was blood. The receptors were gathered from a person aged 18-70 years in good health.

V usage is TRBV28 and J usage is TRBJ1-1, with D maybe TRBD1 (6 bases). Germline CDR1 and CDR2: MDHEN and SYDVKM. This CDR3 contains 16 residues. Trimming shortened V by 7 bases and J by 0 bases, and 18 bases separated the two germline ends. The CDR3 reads CASTELQGILNTEAFF. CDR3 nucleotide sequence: TGTGCCAGCACCGAACTGCAGGGGATATTGAACACTGAAGCTTTCTTT. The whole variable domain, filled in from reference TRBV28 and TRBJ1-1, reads DVKVTQSSRYLVKRTGEKVFLECVQDMDHENMFWYRQDPGLGLRLIYFSYDVKMKEKGDIPEGYSVSREKKERFSLILESASTNQTSMYLCASTELQGILNTEAFFGQGTRLTVV.

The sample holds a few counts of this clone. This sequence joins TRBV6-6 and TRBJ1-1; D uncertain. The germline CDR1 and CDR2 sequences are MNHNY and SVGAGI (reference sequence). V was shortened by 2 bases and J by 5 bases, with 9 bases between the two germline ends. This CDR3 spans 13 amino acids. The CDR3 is CASSYREGTEAFF. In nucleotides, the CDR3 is TGTGCCAGCAGTTACAGAGAGGGAACTGAAGCTTTCTTT.

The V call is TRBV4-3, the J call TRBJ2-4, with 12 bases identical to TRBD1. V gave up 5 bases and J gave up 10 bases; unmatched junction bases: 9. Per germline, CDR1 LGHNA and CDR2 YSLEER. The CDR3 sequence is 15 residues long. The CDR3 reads CASSEGTGGAYIQYF. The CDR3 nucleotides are TGCGCCAGCAGCGAAGGGACAGGGGGCGCCTATATTCAGTACTTC.

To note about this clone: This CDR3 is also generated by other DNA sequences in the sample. CDR3 amino acids: CAISSGGVGTEAFF. The CDR3 DNA is TGTGCCATCAGCTCGGGGGGAGTGGGCACTGAAGCTTTCTTT. The chain uses TRBV10-3 and TRBJ1-1, with D maybe TRBD1 (5 bases). Germline V lookup: CDR1 ENHRY, CDR2 SYGVKD. The germline V and J ends were trimmed by 6 bases and 4 bases, with 15 bases remaining between them. This CDR3 is 14 amino acids long.

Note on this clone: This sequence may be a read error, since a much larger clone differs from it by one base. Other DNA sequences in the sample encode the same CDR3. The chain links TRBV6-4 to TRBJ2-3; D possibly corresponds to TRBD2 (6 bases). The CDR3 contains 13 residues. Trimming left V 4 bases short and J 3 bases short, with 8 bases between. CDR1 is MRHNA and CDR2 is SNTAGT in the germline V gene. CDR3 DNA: TGTGCCAGCAGTGCAAGCGGGACAGATACGCAGTATTTT. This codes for CASSASGTDTQYF.

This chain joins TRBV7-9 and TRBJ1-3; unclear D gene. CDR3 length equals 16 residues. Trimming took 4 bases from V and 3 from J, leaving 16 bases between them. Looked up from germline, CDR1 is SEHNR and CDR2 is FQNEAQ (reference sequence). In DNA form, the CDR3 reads TGTGCCAGCAGCTCCAGACGTTCTCCCGGTGGAAACACCATATATTTT. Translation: CASSSRRSPGGNTIYF.

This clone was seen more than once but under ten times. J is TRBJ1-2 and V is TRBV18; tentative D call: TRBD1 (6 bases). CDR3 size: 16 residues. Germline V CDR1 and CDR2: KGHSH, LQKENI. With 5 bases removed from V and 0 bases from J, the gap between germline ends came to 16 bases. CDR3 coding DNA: TGTGCCAGCTCAGCGGGACTGACAGGAGCTAACTATGGCTACACCTTC. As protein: CASSAGLTGANYGYTF.

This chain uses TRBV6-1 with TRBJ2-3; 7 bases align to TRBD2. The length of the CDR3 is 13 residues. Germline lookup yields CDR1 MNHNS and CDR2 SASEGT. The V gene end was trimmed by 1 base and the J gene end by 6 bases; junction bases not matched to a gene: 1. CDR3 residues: CASSEGTRDTQYF. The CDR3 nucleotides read TGTGCCAGCAGTGAAGGGACTAGGGATACGCAGTATTTT.

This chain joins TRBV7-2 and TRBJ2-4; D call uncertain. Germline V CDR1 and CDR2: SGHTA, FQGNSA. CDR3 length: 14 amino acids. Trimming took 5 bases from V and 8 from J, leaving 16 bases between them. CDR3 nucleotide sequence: TGTGCCAGCAGCGGATACACAAACGAGGACATTCAGTACTTC. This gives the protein CASSGYTNEDIQYF.

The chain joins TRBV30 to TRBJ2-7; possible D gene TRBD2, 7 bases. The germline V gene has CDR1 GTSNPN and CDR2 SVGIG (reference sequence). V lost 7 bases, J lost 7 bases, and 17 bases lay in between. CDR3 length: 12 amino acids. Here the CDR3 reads CASGRTAKEQYF. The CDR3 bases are TGTGCCTCCGGGAGGACAGCTAAGGAGCAGTACTTC.

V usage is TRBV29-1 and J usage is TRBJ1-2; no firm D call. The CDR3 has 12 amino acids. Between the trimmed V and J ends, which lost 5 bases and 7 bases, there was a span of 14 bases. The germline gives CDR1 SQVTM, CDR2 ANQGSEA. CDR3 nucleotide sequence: TGCAGCGTTCCCAGGAAAAAGAGTGGCTACACCTTC. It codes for CSVPRKKSGYTF.

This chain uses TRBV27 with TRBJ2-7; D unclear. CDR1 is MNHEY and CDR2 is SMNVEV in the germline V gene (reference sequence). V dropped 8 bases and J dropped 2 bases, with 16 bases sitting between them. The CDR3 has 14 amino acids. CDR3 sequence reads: CASSKGAGAYEQYF. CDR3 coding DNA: TGTGCCAGCTCTAAAGGCGCAGGCGCCTACGAGCAGTACTTC.

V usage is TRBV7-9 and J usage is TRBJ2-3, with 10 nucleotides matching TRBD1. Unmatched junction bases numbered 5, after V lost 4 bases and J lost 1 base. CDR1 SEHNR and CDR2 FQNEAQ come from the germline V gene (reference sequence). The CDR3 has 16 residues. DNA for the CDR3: TGTGCCAGCAGCTCTCTGGGACAGGGGCGCACAGATACGCAGTATTTT. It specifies CASSSLGQGRTDTQYF.

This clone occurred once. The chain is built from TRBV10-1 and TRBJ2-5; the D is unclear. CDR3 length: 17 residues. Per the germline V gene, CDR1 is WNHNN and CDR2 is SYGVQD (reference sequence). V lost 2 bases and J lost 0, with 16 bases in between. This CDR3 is CASSEGRSASYQETQYF. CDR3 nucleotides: TGCGCCAGCAGTGAGGGAAGGAGCGCGTCGTACCAAGAGACCCAGTACTTC.

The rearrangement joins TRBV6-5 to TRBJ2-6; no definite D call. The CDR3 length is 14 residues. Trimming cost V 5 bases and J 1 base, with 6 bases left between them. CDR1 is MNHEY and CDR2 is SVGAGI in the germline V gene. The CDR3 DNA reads TGTGCCAGCAGTCTACAGTCTGGGGCCAACGTCCTGACTTTC. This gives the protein CASSLQSGANVLTF.

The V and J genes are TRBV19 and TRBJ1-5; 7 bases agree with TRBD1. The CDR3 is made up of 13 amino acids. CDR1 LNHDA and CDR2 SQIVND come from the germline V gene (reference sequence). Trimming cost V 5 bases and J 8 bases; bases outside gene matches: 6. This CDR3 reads CASSDRDQEPQHF. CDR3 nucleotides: TGTGCCAGTAGTGACAGGGATCAGGAGCCCCAGCATTTT.

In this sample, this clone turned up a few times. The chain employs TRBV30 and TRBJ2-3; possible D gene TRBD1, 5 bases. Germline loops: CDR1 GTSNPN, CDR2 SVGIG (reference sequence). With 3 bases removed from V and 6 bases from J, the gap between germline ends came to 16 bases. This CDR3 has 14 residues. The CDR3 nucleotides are TGTGCCTGGAGAAGGGGCACCTCGGAGGATACGCAGTATTTT. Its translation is CAWRRGTSEDTQYF.

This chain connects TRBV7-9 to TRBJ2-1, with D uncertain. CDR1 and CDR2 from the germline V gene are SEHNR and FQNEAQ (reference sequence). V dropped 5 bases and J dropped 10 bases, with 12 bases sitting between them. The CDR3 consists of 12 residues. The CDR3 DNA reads TGTGCCAGCAGCCCTTTCCTGGAGGAGCAGTTCTTC. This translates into CASSPFLEEQFF.

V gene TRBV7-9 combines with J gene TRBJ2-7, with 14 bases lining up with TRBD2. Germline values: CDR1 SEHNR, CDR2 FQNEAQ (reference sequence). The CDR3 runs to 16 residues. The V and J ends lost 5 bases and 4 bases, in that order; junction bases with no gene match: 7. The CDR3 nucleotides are TGTGCCAGCAGCCTGGGACTAGCGGGAGAAGGATACGAGCAGTACTTC. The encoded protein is CASSLGLAGEGYEQYF.

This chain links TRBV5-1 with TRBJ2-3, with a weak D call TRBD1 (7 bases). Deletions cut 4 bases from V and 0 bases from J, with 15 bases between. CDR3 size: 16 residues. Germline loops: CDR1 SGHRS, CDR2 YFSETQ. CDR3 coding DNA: TGCGCCAGCAGCCGCGGGACAGCCATAAGCACAGATACGCAGTATTTT. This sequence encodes CASSRGTAISTDTQYF.

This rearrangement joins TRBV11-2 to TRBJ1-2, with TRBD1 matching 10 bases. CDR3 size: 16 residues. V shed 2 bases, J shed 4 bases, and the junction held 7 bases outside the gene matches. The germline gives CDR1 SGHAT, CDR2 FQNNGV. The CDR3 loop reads CASSLSGTGASYGYTF. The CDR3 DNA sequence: TGTGCCAGCAGCTTATCCGGGACAGGGGCCTCCTATGGCTACACCTTC.

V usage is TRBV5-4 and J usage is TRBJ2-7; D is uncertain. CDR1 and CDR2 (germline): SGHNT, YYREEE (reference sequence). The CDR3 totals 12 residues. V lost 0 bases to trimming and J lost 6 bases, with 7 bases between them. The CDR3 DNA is TGTGCCAGCAGCTTGGGAGGTCCCGAGCAGTACTTC. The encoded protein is CASSLGGPEQYF.

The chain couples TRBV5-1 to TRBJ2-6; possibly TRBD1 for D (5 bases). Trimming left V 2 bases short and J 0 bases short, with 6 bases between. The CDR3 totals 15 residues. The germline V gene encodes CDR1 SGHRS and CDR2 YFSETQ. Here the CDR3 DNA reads TGCGCCAGCAGCTTTACAGGCTCTGGGGCCAACGTCCTGACTTTC. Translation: CASSFTGSGANVLTF.

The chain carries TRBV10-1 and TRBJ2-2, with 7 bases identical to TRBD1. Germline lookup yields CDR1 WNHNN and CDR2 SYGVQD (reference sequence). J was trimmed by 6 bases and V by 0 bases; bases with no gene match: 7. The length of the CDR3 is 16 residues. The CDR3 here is CASSESRQGSSGELFF. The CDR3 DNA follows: TGCGCCAGCAGTGAGTCGAGACAGGGAAGTTCCGGGGAGCTGTTTTTT.

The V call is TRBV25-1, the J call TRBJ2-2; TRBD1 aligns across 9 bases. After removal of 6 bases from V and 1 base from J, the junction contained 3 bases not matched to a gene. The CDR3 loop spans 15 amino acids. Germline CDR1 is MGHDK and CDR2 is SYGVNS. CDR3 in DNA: TGTGCCAGCAGGGGGACAGGGAAGAACACCGGGGAGCTGTTTTTT. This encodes CASRGTGKNTGELFF.

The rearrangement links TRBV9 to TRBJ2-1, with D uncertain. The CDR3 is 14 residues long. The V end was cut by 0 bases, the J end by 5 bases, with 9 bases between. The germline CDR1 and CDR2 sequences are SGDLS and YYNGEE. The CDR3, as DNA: TGTGCCAGCAGCGTAGCTACGATTCACAATGAGCAGTTCTTC. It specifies CASSVATIHNEQFF. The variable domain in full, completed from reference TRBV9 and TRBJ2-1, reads DSGVTQTPKHLITATGQRVTLRCSPRSGDLSVYWYQQSLDQGLQFLIQYYNGEERAKGNILERFSAQQFPDLHSELNLSSLELGDSALYFCASSVATIHNEQFFGPGTRLTVL.

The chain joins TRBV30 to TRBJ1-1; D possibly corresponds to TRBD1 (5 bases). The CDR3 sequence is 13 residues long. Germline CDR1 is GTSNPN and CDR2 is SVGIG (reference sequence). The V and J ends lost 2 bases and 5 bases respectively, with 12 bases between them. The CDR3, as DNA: TGTGCCTGGAGTCGGGGACCGATAACTGAAGCTTTCTTT. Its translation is CAWSRGPITEAFF.

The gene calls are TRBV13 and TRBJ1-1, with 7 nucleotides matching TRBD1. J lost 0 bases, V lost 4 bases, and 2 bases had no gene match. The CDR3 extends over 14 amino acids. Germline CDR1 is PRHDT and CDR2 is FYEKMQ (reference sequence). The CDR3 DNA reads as TGTGCCAGCAGCTCGGGACAGATGAACACTGAAGCTTTCTTT. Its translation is CASSSGQMNTEAFF.

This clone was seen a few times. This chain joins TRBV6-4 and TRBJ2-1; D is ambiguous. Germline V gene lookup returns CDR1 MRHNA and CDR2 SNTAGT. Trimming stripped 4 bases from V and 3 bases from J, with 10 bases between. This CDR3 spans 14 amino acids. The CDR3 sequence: CASSVSRDYNEQFF. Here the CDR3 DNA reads TGTGCCAGCAGTGTAAGTCGAGACTACAATGAGCAGTTCTTC.

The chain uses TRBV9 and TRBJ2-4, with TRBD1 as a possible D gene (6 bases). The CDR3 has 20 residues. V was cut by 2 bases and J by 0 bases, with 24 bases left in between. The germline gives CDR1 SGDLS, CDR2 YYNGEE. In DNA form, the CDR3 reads TGTGCCAGCAGCGTTGGGGATGGGACACAGACCAATTTAGCCAAAAACATTCAGTACTTC. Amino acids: CASSVGDGTQTNLAKNIQYF.